The 26 T cell receptor beta chains given below trace back to one sample, sequenced in a study of T cells after yellow fever vaccination. In TCRdb, the 5' RACE reads were re-called with MiXCR into one record per CDR3 protein. The table lists around 340,000 distinct CDR3 sequences, about an eighth of them singletons. The sequences come from CD4+ T cells sorted from PBMCs, collected 15 days after the yellow fever booster vaccination. Every receptor here comes from a man in his late teens or twenties who received the YFV17D yellow fever vaccine.

This clonotype has just a few counts. The rearrangement uses TRBV7-8 and TRBJ1-2; D remains unclear. The CDR3 contains 14 residues. The V gene lost 1 base and the J gene lost 1 base, with 7 bases spanning the gap. From germline, CDR1 is SGHVS and CDR2 FQNEAQ. For the CDR3, the DNA is TGTGCCAGCAGCTTAGACGCGAATAACTATGGCTACACCTTC. As protein: CASSLDANNYGYTF.

CDR3 nucleotide sequence: TGTGCCAGCAGCGTAAGCTCGGCGGGGGGCCAAGAGACCCAGTACTTC. Translated, it gives CASSVSSAGGQETQYF. The chain uses TRBV9 and TRBJ2-5; 8 bases agree with TRBD2. The CDR3 runs to 16 residues. Germline-derived CDR1 and CDR2 are SGDLS and YYNGEE. The ends lost 1 base at V and 1 base at J; junction bases unmatched: 6.

The chain couples TRBV25-1 to TRBJ2-1, with D perhaps given as TRBD1 or TRBD2 (7 bases each). The CDR3 runs to 16 residues. The germline V gene has CDR1 MGHDK and CDR2 SYGVNS. V was trimmed by 1 base and J by 5 bases, leaving 15 bases between them. CDR3: CASSELGRGRDNEQFF. DNA of the CDR3: TGTGCCAGCAGTGAATTAGGGAGGGGGCGCGACAATGAGCAGTTCTTC.

This clonotype has more than one count but fewer than ten. This chain joins TRBV7-3 and TRBJ1-1, with D possibly being TRBD1 (6 bases). This CDR3 comprises 14 residues. CDR1 SGHTA and CDR2 FQGTGA come from the germline V gene. Trimming cost V 5 bases and J 6 bases, with 16 bases left between them. The CDR3 nucleotides read TGTGCCAGCAGCCAGGACAGTTGGGCCCCTGAAGCTTTCTTT. Amino acids: CASSQDSWAPEAFF. Full variable domain (outside the CDR3, taken from reference TRBV7-3 and TRBJ1-1): GAGVSQTPSNKVTEKGKYVELRCDPISGHTALYWYRQSLGQGPEFLIYFQGTGAADDSGLPNDRFFAVRPEGSVSTLKIQRTERGDSAVYLCASSQDSWAPEAFFGQGTRLTVV.

Many counts were recorded for this clonotype. The V gene is TRBV20-1, the J gene TRBJ2-3, with a weak D call TRBD2 (6 bases). V was pared by 1 base and J by 4 bases, with 15 bases between. The germline CDR1 and CDR2 sequences are DFQATT and SNEGSKA (reference sequence). This CDR3 spans 15 amino acids. DNA for the CDR3: TGCAGTGCTAGAGGCGGTTCGGGGGTTCCAGATACGCAGTATTTT. Protein sequence: CSARGGSGVPDTQYF.

The chain combines TRBV5-1 with TRBJ2-6; D is perhaps TRBD1 (6 bases). CDR3 length: 16 residues. Per the germline V gene, CDR1 is SGHRS and CDR2 is YFSETQ. Trimming removed 2 bases at V and 3 bases at J, with 12 bases between. The CDR3 loop is CASSFTTGRGANVLTF. The DNA for the CDR3 is TGCGCCAGCAGCTTCACGACAGGTCGTGGGGCCAACGTCCTGACTTTC.

In this sample, this clonotype turned up a few times. The genes are TRBV7-2 and TRBJ2-7, with D possibly called TRBD1 or TRBD2 (5 bases each). CDR1 and CDR2 (germline): SGHTA, FQGNSA. The CDR3 consists of 13 residues. V gave up 4 bases and J gave up 4 bases, with 11 bases separating them. The DNA of the CDR3 is TGTGCCAGCAGCTCCCGGGACGGTTACGAGCAGTACGTC. Its protein product is CASSSRDGYEQYV.

V gene TRBV5-6 combines with J gene TRBJ2-3; D tentatively reads TRBD1 or TRBD2 (5 bases each). V shed 8 bases and J shed 4 bases, with 14 bases lying between them. Germline V gives CDR1 SGHDT, CDR2 YYEEEE. The CDR3 consists of 13 residues. CDR3 coding DNA: TGTGCCAGTATGAGGAGAGGGGCAGATACGCAGTATTTT. Translated, it gives CASMRRGADTQYF. The full variable domain, rest sourced from reference TRBV5-6 and TRBJ2-3, is DAGVTQSPTHLIKTRGQQVTLRCSPKSGHDTVSWYQQALGQGPQFIFQYYEEEERQRGNFPDRFSGHQFPNYSSELNVNALLLGDSALYLCASMRRGADTQYFGPGTRLTVL.

Only one count was recorded for this clonotype. The chain joins TRBV14 to TRBJ1-2; D is possibly TRBD1 (5 bases). CDR1 SGHDN and CDR2 FVKESK come from the germline V gene. Between the trimmed V and J ends, which lost 4 bases and 5 bases, there was a span of 14 bases. The CDR3 contains 14 residues. The CDR3 protein is CASSPWPEGYGYTF. In nucleotides, the CDR3 is TGTGCCAGCAGCCCCTGGCCAGAGGGGTATGGCTACACCTTC.

The chain recombines TRBV7-2 with TRBJ1-1; D is ambiguous. Deletions cut 5 bases from V and 11 bases from J, with 15 bases between. The CDR3 sequence is 12 residues long. CDR1 is SGHTA, CDR2 FQGNSA, per germline. The CDR3 nucleotides are TGTGCCAGCAGCATAGACACGCAAAGGGCTTTCTTT. Encoded protein: CASSIDTQRAFF.

Many counts were recorded for this clonotype. The V and J genes are TRBV3-1 and TRBJ1-1; TRBD1 might be the D (6 bases). The CDR3 totals 15 residues. Between the trimmed V and J ends, which lost 0 bases and 3 bases, there was a span of 11 bases. The germline V gene encodes CDR1 LGHDT and CDR2 YNNKEL (reference sequence). The CDR3 DNA reads TGTGCCAGCAGCCAAGATGGGGGCAGCTACACTGAAGCTTTCTTT. Protein: CASSQDGGSYTEAFF.

The V and J genes are TRBV20-1 and TRBJ1-4; possibly TRBD1 for D (5 bases). This CDR3 is 14 amino acids long. Trimming took 4 bases from V and 2 from J, leaving 11 bases between them. CDR1 is DFQATT, CDR2 SNEGSKA, per germline (reference sequence). The CDR3 DNA reads as TGCAGTGCTACCGACAGCATTACTAATGAAAAACTGTTTTTT. Encoded protein: CSATDSITNEKLFF.

This clonotype was observed a few times. The chain employs TRBV29-1 and TRBJ2-5; 8 nucleotides align to TRBD1. The germline V gene has CDR1 SQVTM and CDR2 ANQGSEA. Losses at the gene ends were 6 bases for V and 5 bases for J; bases not matched to a gene: 5. The CDR3 loop spans 12 amino acids. Here the CDR3 DNA reads TGCAGCGTCCAGGGGGCGGAGGAGACCCAGTACTTC. Its protein is CSVQGAEETQYF.

This clonotype showed up just a few times. V usage is TRBV28 and J usage is TRBJ1-2, with TRBD1 as a possible D gene (5 bases). With 7 bases removed from V and 3 bases from J, the gap between germline ends came to 18 bases. The CDR3 is 15 amino acids. Germline assignment: CDR1 MDHEN and CDR2 SYDVKM. The CDR3 here is CASIPGGSPHYGYTF. The DNA of the CDR3 is TGTGCCAGCATCCCCGGGGGGAGCCCACACTATGGCTACACCTTC.

V gene TRBV21-1 combines with J gene TRBJ1-2. TRBV21-1 is termed a pseudogene. CDR3 length equals 11 residues. The CDR3 sequence is CASSCGYGYTF. The CDR3 bases are TGTGCCAGCAGCTGCGGGTATGGCTACACCTTC.

V and J are TRBV6-5 and TRBJ2-1; 13 bases are shared with TRBD2. The CDR3 runs 19 residues. The junction had 10 bases not matched to a gene; V was cut back by 4 bases and J by 1 base. Germline V gene lookup returns CDR1 MNHEY and CDR2 SVGAGI. The CDR3 reads CASSSGTSGEIRSYNEQFF. The CDR3 bases are TGTGCCAGCAGTTCGGGGACTAGCGGGGAGATTAGATCCTACAATGAGCAGTTCTTC.

The J gene is TRBJ2-5, the V gene TRBV5-1; weak D call: TRBD2 (6 bases). The CDR3 runs to 16 residues. Per germline, CDR1 SGHRS and CDR2 YFSETQ. Trimming took off 2 bases at V and 1 base at J, with 15 bases between the two ends. The CDR3 nucleotides are TGCGCCAGCAGCTTACGCGGCGGACTACCCCAAGAGACCCAGTACTTC. Translating it yields CASSLRGGLPQETQYF.

This clonotype turned up a few times. J is TRBJ1-2 and V is TRBV20-1; D is unresolved. V was cut by 3 bases and J by 0 bases, with 11 bases left in between. CDR1 and CDR2 (germline): DFQATT, SNEGSKA (reference sequence). This CDR3 is 14 amino acids long. The CDR3, as DNA: TGCAGTGCTAGGGAGGCCGCCTCTAACTATGGCTACACCTTC. It specifies CSAREAASNYGYTF.

The chain has TRBV5-1 and TRBJ2-5; D might be TRBD1 or TRBD2, each matching 5 bases. V was shortened by 5 bases and J by 5 bases, with 16 bases between the two germline ends. This CDR3 has 14 amino acids. Germline V gene data show CDR1 as SGHRS and CDR2 as YFSETQ. The CDR3 sequence is CASSPGTLAETQYF. The CDR3, as DNA: TGCGCCAGCAGTCCAGGGACCCTCGCGGAGACCCAGTACTTC.

J is TRBJ1-2 and V is TRBV30; 7 bases map to TRBD1. The ends lost 1 base at V and 0 bases at J; junction bases unmatched: 8. Germline lookup yields CDR1 GTSNPN and CDR2 SVGIG (reference sequence). The CDR3 is 16 amino acids. CDR3 DNA: TGTGCCTGGAGTGCTTACGGGACAGTTACTAACTATGGCTACACCTTC. It codes for CAWSAYGTVTNYGYTF.

This clonotype appeared a few times. This sequence joins TRBV12-3 or TRBV12-4 and TRBJ1-2; D might be TRBD1 (6 bases). CDR3 size: 17 residues. The ends were cut back, 5 bases at V and 4 bases at J, with 23 bases in the middle. As DNA, the CDR3 is TGTGCCAGCAGTCCCTACCAGGGGATGATCTTCTCCTATGGCTACACCTTC. Translated, it gives CASSPYQGMIFSYGYTF.

This clonotype was counted between two and nine times. An end of the junction does not agree with germline; a read error may underlie this. This chain joins TRBV7-7 and TRBJ2-5, with D possibly matching TRBD2 (5 bases). Germline V gives CDR1 SSHAT, CDR2 FNYEAQ (reference sequence). This CDR3 region has 13 residues. CDR3 in amino acids: CASSLARRETQYF. The CDR3 DNA reads as TGTGCTAGCAGCTTAGCGCGCAGGGAGACCCAGTACTTC. The complete variable domain, with remaining parts taken from reference TRBV7-7 and TRBJ2-5, reads GAGVSQSPRYKVTKRGQDVTLRCDPISSHATLYWYQQALGQGPEFLTYFNYEAQPDKSGLPSDRFSAERPEGSISTLTIQRTEQRDSAMYRCASSLARRETQYFGPGTRLLVL.

This clonotype was seen ten or more times. The J gene is TRBJ2-1, the V gene TRBV10-3, with D uncertain. Deletions cut 6 bases from V and 8 bases from J, with 8 bases between. Germline CDR1 ENHRY, CDR2 SYGVKD. The CDR3 contains 11 residues. The CDR3 loop reads CAIRGLYEQFF. The DNA of the CDR3 is TGTGCCATCAGGGGCCTCTATGAGCAGTTCTTC.

The sample holds many counts of this clonotype. V usage is TRBV27 and J usage is TRBJ2-5; 8 nucleotides match TRBD2. The junction had 12 bases not matched to a gene; V was cut back by 5 bases and J by 4 bases. CDR1 is MNHEY and CDR2 is SMNVEV in the germline V gene (reference sequence). This CDR3 is built from 16 residues. CDR3 sequence: CASSPGAGGNGETQYF. In DNA form, the CDR3 reads TGTGCCAGCAGTCCGGGGGCGGGGGGAAACGGAGAGACCCAGTACTTC.

This clonotype has a handful of counts. The V gene is TRBV28, the J gene TRBJ1-2, with D possibly TRBD1 on 6 matching bases. The germline gives CDR1 MDHEN, CDR2 SYDVKM. The CDR3 sequence is 14 residues long. Deletions cut 3 bases from V and 5 bases from J, with 13 bases between. The CDR3 sequence: CASSLGGGDYGYTF. DNA for the CDR3: TGTGCCAGCAGTTTGGGTGGGGGCGATTATGGCTACACCTTC.

This clonotype occurred a few times. V usage is TRBV25-1 and J usage is TRBJ2-7; D is uncertain. CDR1 and CDR2 from the germline V gene are MGHDK and SYGVNS. The CDR3 length is 12 residues. The V and J ends lost 7 bases and 3 bases respectively, with 10 bases between them. Here the CDR3 DNA reads TGTGCCAGCATAGGAAAGAACTACGAGCAGTACTTC. This sequence encodes CASIGKNYEQYF.